The 32 T cell receptor beta chains reported below all come from one sample, sequenced in a study of identical twins. TCRdb fed the 5' RACE reads into MiXCR, producing one record per CDR3 protein. The data show a few hundred thousand distinct CDR3 sequences, roughly 8% seen once. In addition, the sample was reused for a study of yellow fever vaccine responses in identical twins.

The sequenced sample was CD8+ T cells sorted from blood. The source is a woman aged 18-35 years in good health.

This clonotype has just a few counts. The chain uses TRBV21-1 and TRBJ2-7; TRBD1, the table's D call, lacks a check against the DNA. TRBV21-1 is reported as a pseudogene. The CDR3 sequence is 16 residues long. CDR3 region: CASSIVRPQYNYEQYF. The DNA of the CDR3 is TGTGCCAGCAGCATAGTTAGGCCCCAATATAACTACGAGCAGTACTTC.

This rearrangement joins TRBV4-1 to TRBJ2-3; D is perhaps TRBD2 (7 bases). Per the germline V gene, CDR1 is MGHRA and CDR2 is YSYEKL. V dropped 11 bases and J dropped 5 bases, with 17 bases sitting between them. The CDR3 has 13 residues. Here the CDR3 reads CASRGGLVDTQYF. The CDR3 nucleotides read TGCGCCTCGAGGGGGGGGCTGGTAGATACGCAGTATTTT.

This clonotype was detected many times. The chain uses TRBV29-1 and TRBJ1-2; 7 positions match TRBD1. The V gene's germline CDR1 is SQVTM and CDR2 ANQGSEA. The CDR3 totals 13 residues. With V trimmed by 6 bases and J by 3 bases, 7 bases remained unmatched. Written as DNA, the CDR3 is TGCAGCGTCGACAGGGACGAGGACTATGGCTACACCTTC. This encodes CSVDRDEDYGYTF.

V usage is TRBV6-1 and J usage is TRBJ2-5; D uncertain. The CDR3 has 13 residues. CDR1 is MNHNS, CDR2 SASEGT, per germline. Between the trimmed V and J ends, which lost 1 base and 4 bases, there was a span of 7 bases. The CDR3, as DNA: TGTGCCAGCAGTGAAGGGTGGGTAGAGACCCAGTACTTC. This sequence encodes CASSEGWVETQYF.

This clonotype was detected only a few times. The V and J genes are TRBV28 and TRBJ2-1, with D possibly TRBD1 on 5 matching bases. Germline V gene lookup returns CDR1 MDHEN and CDR2 SYDVKM. The CDR3 spans 15 residues. Trimming removed 4 bases from V and 0 bases from J, with 10 bases in between. CDR3 amino acids: CASSYRLPSYNEQFF. The CDR3 DNA follows: TGTGCCAGCAGTTACAGGTTGCCCTCCTACAATGAGCAGTTCTTC.

There are many counts of this clonotype. The chain carries TRBV12-3 or TRBV12-4 and TRBJ2-7; D possibly matches TRBD1 or TRBD2 (6 bases each). The CDR3 extends over 12 amino acids. Trimming removed 3 bases from V and 7 bases from J, with 10 bases in between. The chain's CDR3 is CASSLAGTEQYF. CDR3 nucleotide sequence: TGTGCCAGCAGTTTGGCGGGGACAGAGCAGTACTTC.

This chain uses TRBV7-8 with TRBJ2-7, with D tentatively TRBD2 (5 bases). Germline V gene data show CDR1 as SGHVS and CDR2 as FQNEAQ. This CDR3 comprises 16 residues. V dropped 2 bases and J dropped 5 bases, with 19 bases sitting between them. Written as DNA, the CDR3 is TGTGCCAGCAGCTTACCAGAACTTAGCGCGTCCGACGAGCAGTACTTC. This encodes CASSLPELSASDEQYF. Full variable domain (outside the CDR3, taken from reference TRBV7-8 and TRBJ2-7): GAGVSQSPRYKVAKRGQDVALRCDPISGHVSLFWYQQALGQGPEFLTYFQNEAQLDKSGLPSDRFFAERPEGSVSTLKIQRTQQEDSAVYLCASSLPELSASDEQYFGPGTRLTVT.

This chain links TRBV5-4 with TRBJ2-3, with 9 bases aligning to TRBD2. The ends lost 3 bases at V and 4 bases at J; junction bases unmatched: 6. Germline assignment: CDR1 SGHNT and CDR2 YYREEE (reference sequence). This CDR3 is 15 amino acids long. CDR3 sequence (DNA): TGTGCCAGCAGCTCGCTGACTAGCGGAGCAGATACGCAGTATTTT. Translated: CASSSLTSGADTQYF.

Many counts were recorded for this clonotype. V and J are TRBV7-2 and TRBJ2-5, with D possibly called TRBD1 or TRBD2 (5 bases each). The V end was cut by 4 bases, the J end by 1 base, with 13 bases between. The CDR3 consists of 15 residues. The V gene's germline CDR1 is SGHTA and CDR2 FQGNSA. The CDR3 nucleotides read TGTGCCAGCAGCTCGGGGCCGGGTTTCCAAGAGACCCAGTACTTC. Residues: CASSSGPGFQETQYF.

This clonotype was counted ten times or more. The J gene is TRBJ1-4, the V gene TRBV12-3 or TRBV12-4, with 8 bases matching TRBD1. The junction had 10 bases not matched to a gene; V was cut back by 5 bases and J by 5 bases. This CDR3 comprises 16 residues. Here the CDR3 DNA reads TGTGCCAGCAGTCCCACCGGGGACAGGTTGAATGAAAAACTGTTTTTT. Protein sequence: CASSPTGDRLNEKLFF.

This clonotype has just a few counts. The rearrangement uses TRBV2 and TRBJ2-3, with D unclear. V was trimmed by 4 bases and J by 2 bases, leaving 13 bases between them. The length of the CDR3 is 15 residues. Germline V CDR1 and CDR2: SNHLY, FYNNEI. The CDR3 DNA follows: TGTGCCAGCAGTGTTGACGGACCATCCACAGATACGCAGTATTTT. It yields the protein CASSVDGPSTDTQYF.

The chain joins TRBV27 to TRBJ2-3; 9 positions match TRBD2. There are 16 residues in the CDR3. The J segment lost 1 base and the V segment lost 3 bases, leaving 5 bases of the junction unmatched. Germline V CDR1 and CDR2: MNHEY, SMNVEV (reference sequence). CDR3 in amino acids: CASSLRGGYGTDTQYF. CDR3 sequence (DNA): TGTGCCAGCAGTTTGCGGGGGGGCTACGGCACAGATACGCAGTATTTT.

CDR3 nucleotides: TGTGCCAGCAGCTTGACAGGGGCTAGCGGGGGGATCTCTGGCACAGATACGCAGTATTTT. Protein: CASSLTGASGGISGTDTQYF. The rearrangement links TRBV11-1 to TRBJ2-3, with TRBD2 matching 11 bases. Unmatched junction bases numbered 15, after V lost 3 bases and J lost 1 base. The CDR3 contains 20 residues. Germline values: CDR1 SGHAT, CDR2 FQDESV (reference sequence).

In its sample, this clonotype was seen many times. This chain uses TRBV9 with TRBJ2-3, with D possibly being TRBD2 (6 bases). CDR3 size: 15 residues. Germline V gene sequence: CDR1 SGDLS, CDR2 YYNGEE. Trimming took off 3 bases at V and 4 bases at J, with 15 bases between the two ends. This CDR3 is CASSGAGPTPDTQYF. CDR3 in DNA: TGTGCCAGCAGCGGAGCGGGCCCAACCCCAGATACGCAGTATTTT.

This clonotype turned up a few times. V and J are TRBV20-1 and TRBJ2-7; D not resolved. The CDR3 contains 13 residues. Trimming removed 0 bases at V and 2 bases at J, with 8 bases between. Germline-derived CDR1 and CDR2 are DFQATT and SNEGSKA (reference sequence). CDR3 sequence reads: CSAREWSPYEQYF. CDR3 DNA: TGCAGTGCTAGAGAATGGTCACCCTACGAGCAGTACTTC.

This clonotype was seen at least ten times. J is TRBJ2-7 and V is TRBV5-6; TRBD2 is a possible D gene (6 bases). In germline, CDR1 is SGHDT, CDR2 YYEEEE. V dropped 3 bases and J dropped 11 bases, with 15 bases sitting between them. The CDR3 spans 12 residues. The CDR3 DNA sequence: TGTGCCAGCAGCTCGGGGGTTGGTATGGAGTACTTC. Protein sequence: CASSSGVGMEYF.

The chain links TRBV7-9 to TRBJ1-1; no clear D gene. The CDR3 runs to 14 residues. Per the germline V gene, CDR1 is SEHNR and CDR2 is FQNEAQ (reference sequence). V lost 7 bases and J 1 base, leaving 13 bases between the germline ends. CDR3 sequence (DNA): TGTGCCAGCACCTCGCCCTGGGGGAACACTGAAGCTTTCTTT. Its protein product is CASTSPWGNTEAFF.

This clonotype was recorded a few times. V and J are TRBV27 and TRBJ2-7, with D unclear. The V and J ends lost 2 bases and 6 bases respectively, with 11 bases between them. This CDR3 comprises 13 residues. Per germline, CDR1 MNHEY and CDR2 SMNVEV (reference sequence). DNA of the CDR3: TGTGCCAGCAGTTTAGGAGCCGGGCCCGAGCAGTACTTC. Protein product: CASSLGAGPEQYF.

This chain joins TRBV24-1 and TRBJ2-7; 7 bases fit TRBD2. The CDR3 is 13 residues long. CDR1 KGHDR and CDR2 SFDVKD come from the germline V gene. The trim removed 10 bases at V and 3 bases at J, leaving 8 bases unmatched. This CDR3 reads CATVSGGLYEQYF. CDR3 nucleotide sequence: TGTGCCACGGTATCGGGGGGACTCTACGAGCAGTACTTC.

The chain employs TRBV7-2 and TRBJ2-1; D unclear. The germline V gene encodes CDR1 SGHTA and CDR2 FQGNSA. Trimming left V 5 bases short and J 3 bases short, with 11 bases between. CDR3 size: 14 residues. CDR3 DNA: TGTGCCAGCAGCCGAGCGAGTAACTACAATGAGCAGTTCTTC. Its protein is CASSRASNYNEQFF.

This clonotype was seen only a few times. In nucleotides, the CDR3 is TGCGCCAGCAGCCAAGGGGGCTCCCTCACTGAAGCTTTCTTT. It translates to CASSQGGSLTEAFF. The rearrangement links TRBV4-1 to TRBJ1-1; tentatively, D is TRBD1 (5 bases). CDR3 length: 14 amino acids. Germline V lookup: CDR1 MGHRA, CDR2 YSYEKL. Trimming cost V 1 base and J 4 bases, with 10 bases left between them.

This clonotype showed up just a few times. The CDR3 DNA is TGCGCCAGCAGCCAAGGGTTAACTAGCGGGAGAGTCGCCGCAGAAACAGATACGCAGTATTTT. It encodes CASSQGLTSGRVAAETDTQYF. The V call is TRBV4-1, the J call TRBJ2-3; TRBD2 agrees at 11 bases. Germline values: CDR1 MGHRA, CDR2 YSYEKL. The CDR3 has 21 amino acids. V gave up 1 base and J gave up 3 bases; unmatched junction bases: 18.

This clonotype was seen at least ten times. V usage is TRBV4-2 and J usage is TRBJ2-1; 7 bases match TRBD1. The CDR3 length is 18 residues. Per germline, CDR1 LGHNA and CDR2 YNFKEQ. The J segment lost 4 bases and the V segment lost 1 base, leaving 13 bases of the junction unmatched. Here the CDR3 reads CASSQVFAERDSYNEQFF. The CDR3 bases are TGTGCCAGCAGCCAAGTATTTGCGGAACGGGACAGTTACAATGAGCAGTTCTTC.

The table lists this clonotype with a few counts. Here the CDR3 DNA reads TGTGCCAGCAGCTCGACCCCAGGGTTTGCGGAGGGCTACACCTTC. This sequence encodes CASSSTPGFAEGYTF. The chain links TRBV7-2 to TRBJ1-2, with D perhaps TRBD1 (5 bases). Trimming stripped 4 bases from V and 8 bases from J, with 20 bases between. There are 15 residues in the CDR3. Germline CDR1 is SGHTA and CDR2 is FQGNSA.

J is TRBJ2-5 and V is TRBV7-2, with 12 positions matching TRBD2. Germline trimming cut 1 base from V and 5 bases from J; bases unmatched to any gene: 8. The CDR3 contains 17 residues. Germline CDR1 SGHTA, CDR2 FQGNSA. The CDR3 loop is CASSLVLTSGSKETQYF. DNA of the CDR3: TGTGCCAGCAGCTTAGTCTTGACTAGCGGGAGTAAGGAGACCCAGTACTTC. The full variable domain, completed using reference TRBV7-2 and TRBJ2-5, is GAGVSQSPSNKVTEKGKDVELRCDPISGHTALYWYRQSLGQGLEFLIYFQGNSAPDKSGLPSDRFSAERTGGSVSTLTIQRTQQEDSAVYLCASSLVLTSGSKETQYFGPGTRLLVL.

The V and J genes are TRBV29-1 and TRBJ2-2; D is ambiguous. This CDR3 comprises 11 residues. The germline V and J ends were trimmed by 5 bases and 9 bases, with 10 bases remaining between them. In germline, CDR1 is SQVTM, CDR2 ANQGSEA. CDR3 protein: CSVWWSRELFF. The CDR3 DNA follows: TGCAGCGTTTGGTGGAGCAGGGAGCTGTTTTTT.

The chain couples TRBV3-1 to TRBJ2-7; no definite D call. Between the trimmed V and J ends, which lost 0 bases and 5 bases, there was a span of 11 bases. Germline V gene data show CDR1 as LGHDT and CDR2 as YNNKEL (reference sequence). The CDR3 covers 14 residues. DNA of the CDR3: TGTGCCAGCAGCCAAGATAAGCTAGACCACGAGCAGTACTTC. It encodes CASSQDKLDHEQYF.

V and J are TRBV7-8 and TRBJ2-5, with D tentatively TRBD2 (6 bases). Germline CDR1 reads SGHVS; CDR2 reads FQNEAQ. V dropped 11 bases and J dropped 3 bases, with 25 bases sitting between them. There are 16 residues in the CDR3. The CDR3 region is CAGLSRSRGAEETQYF. CDR3 nucleotide sequence: TGTGCCGGACTTAGCAGGAGTCGCGGGGCCGAAGAGACCCAGTACTTC.

This clonotype was counted ten times or more. The J gene is TRBJ2-3, the V gene TRBV5-1; unclear D gene. The CDR3 loop spans 14 amino acids. CDR1 and CDR2 from the germline V gene are SGHRS and YFSETQ. The V gene lost 4 bases and the J gene lost 3 bases, with 12 bases spanning the gap. CDR3 residues: CASSETAPTDTQYF. The CDR3 DNA reads as TGCGCCAGCAGCGAAACAGCGCCGACAGATACGCAGTATTTT.

This clonotype occurred a few times. The chain joins TRBV7-9 to TRBJ2-1, with 10 bases lining up with TRBD1. There are 16 residues in the CDR3. Germline V CDR1 and CDR2: SEHNR, FQNEAQ (reference sequence). V shed 0 bases, J shed 3 bases, and the junction held 2 bases outside the gene matches. The CDR3 coding sequence is TGTGCCAGCAGCTTAGCCGGGACAGGGGTCTACAATGAGCAGTTCTTC. Translating gives CASSLAGTGVYNEQFF.

Ten or more counts support this clonotype. The chain is built from TRBV28 and TRBJ2-7, with unresolved D. The CDR3 has 15 residues. CDR1 and CDR2 from the germline V gene are MDHEN and SYDVKM. The V and J ends lost 3 bases and 0 bases respectively, with 12 bases between them. The CDR3 sequence: CASSFLQMSSYEQYF. The CDR3, as DNA: TGTGCCAGCAGTTTTCTGCAGATGAGCTCCTACGAGCAGTACTTC. The whole variable domain, remainder taken from reference TRBV28 and TRBJ2-7, is DVKVTQSSRYLVKRTGEKVFLECVQDMDHENMFWYRQDPGLGLRLIYFSYDVKMKEKGDIPEGYSVSREKKERFSLILESASTNQTSMYLCASSFLQMSSYEQYFGPGTRLTVT.

This clonotype appeared a few times. This rearrangement joins TRBV11-2 to TRBJ2-7, with a tentative D call TRBD1 (5 bases). This CDR3 comprises 13 residues. The germline V gene has CDR1 SGHAT and CDR2 FQNNGV. Trimming removed 0 bases at V and 6 bases at J, with 9 bases between. The CDR3 spells CASSLDIGAEQYF. The CDR3 DNA sequence: TGTGCCAGCAGCTTAGATATTGGGGCCGAGCAGTACTTC.